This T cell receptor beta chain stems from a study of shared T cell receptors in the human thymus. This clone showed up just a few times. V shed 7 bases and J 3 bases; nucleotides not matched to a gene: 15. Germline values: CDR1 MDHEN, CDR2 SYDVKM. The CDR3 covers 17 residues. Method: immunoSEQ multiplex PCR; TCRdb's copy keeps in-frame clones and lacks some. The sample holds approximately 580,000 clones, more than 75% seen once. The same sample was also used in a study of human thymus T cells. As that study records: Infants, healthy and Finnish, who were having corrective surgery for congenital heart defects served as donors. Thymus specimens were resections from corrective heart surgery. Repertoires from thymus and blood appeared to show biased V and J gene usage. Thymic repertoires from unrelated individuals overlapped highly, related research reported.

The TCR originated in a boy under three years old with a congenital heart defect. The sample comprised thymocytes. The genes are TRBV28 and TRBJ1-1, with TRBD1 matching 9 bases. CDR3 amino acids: CASTSKGGTGKYTEAFF. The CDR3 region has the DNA TGTGCCAGCACGAGTAAAGGAGGGACAGGGAAGTACACTGAAGCTTTCTTT. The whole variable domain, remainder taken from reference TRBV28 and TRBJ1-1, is DVKVTQSSRYLVKRTGEKVFLECVQDMDHENMFWYRQDPGLGLRLIYFSYDVKMKEKGDIPEGYSVSREKKERFSLILESASTNQTSMYLCASTSKGGTGKYTEAFFGQGTRLTVV.